The clone carrying this T cell receptor (beta chain) appeared many times. These data are taken from a study of neurological immune-mediated disorders. MiXCR, run by TCRdb on the 5' RACE reads, gives a single entry per CDR3 protein. Altogether tens of thousands of distinct CDR3 sequences are present, 4% to 5.5% being singletons, with the ten largest covering approximately 8.7%. The germline CDR1 and CDR2 sequences are SGHKS and YYEKEE (reference sequence). This CDR3 has 14 amino acids. V was shortened by 0 bases and J by 4 bases, with 7 bases between the two germline ends. Sorted libraries drew on some 910,000 CD4+ or CD8+ T cells.

The rearrangement links TRBV5-5 to TRBJ1-4; D remains unclear. The material sequenced was CD4+ T cells from blood. This clonotype originated in a man between 18 and 35 years old in good health. CDR3 sequence: CASSLGDFNEKLFF. Written as DNA, the CDR3 is TGTGCCAGCAGCTTGGGGGATTTTAATGAAAAACTGTTTTTT.